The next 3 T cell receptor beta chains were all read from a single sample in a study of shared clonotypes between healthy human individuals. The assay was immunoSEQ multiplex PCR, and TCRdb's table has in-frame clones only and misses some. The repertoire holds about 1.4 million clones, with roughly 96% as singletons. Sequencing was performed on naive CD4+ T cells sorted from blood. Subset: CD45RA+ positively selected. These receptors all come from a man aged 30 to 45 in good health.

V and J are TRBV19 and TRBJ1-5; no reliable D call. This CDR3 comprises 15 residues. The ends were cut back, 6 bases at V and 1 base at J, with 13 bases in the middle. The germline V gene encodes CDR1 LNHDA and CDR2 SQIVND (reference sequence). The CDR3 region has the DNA TGTGCCAGTAGGGTAGGACGGAACAGCAATCAGCCCCAGCATTTT. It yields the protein CASRVGRNSNQPQHF.

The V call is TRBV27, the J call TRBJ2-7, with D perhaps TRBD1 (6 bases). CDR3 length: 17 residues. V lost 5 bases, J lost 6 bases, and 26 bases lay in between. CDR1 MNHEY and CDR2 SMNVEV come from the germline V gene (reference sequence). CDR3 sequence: CASSHRSMGTFPREQYF. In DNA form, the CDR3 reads TGTGCCAGCAGTCACCGCTCCATGGGGACATTTCCCCGCGAGCAGTACTTC.

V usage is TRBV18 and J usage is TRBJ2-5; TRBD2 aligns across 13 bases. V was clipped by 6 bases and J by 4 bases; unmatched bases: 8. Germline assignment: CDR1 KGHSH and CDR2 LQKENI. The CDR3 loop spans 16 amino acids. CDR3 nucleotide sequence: TGTGCCAGCTCCCGGGGGACTAGCGGGACGGGAGAGACCCAGTACTTC. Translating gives CASSRGTSGTGETQYF.